The TCR beta chain described here comes from a study of T-cell reconstitution after alpha-beta-depleted transplantation in children. TCRbeta library construction was performed incorporating unique molecular identifiers. A single record per CDR3 protein comes from TCRdb applying MiXCR to the PCR reads. This table holds 230,000 or so distinct CDR3 sequences, 12% found once. This clonotype was counted ten times or more. An end of the junction differs from the germline gene, which may be a read error. The CDR3 runs 17 residues. Sequenced material: PBMCs from the stem cell graft donor, taken from the stem cell graft. This sequence was found in a human donor who donated a stem cell graft to a child with acute lymphoblastic leukemia. The chain recombines TRBV12-3 or TRBV12-4 with TRBJ2-1, with D tentatively TRBD1 (5 bases). The CDR3 DNA is TGTGCCAGCAGTTTGACCCCGCTATACTCGTCCAGGGATGATCAGTTCTTC. Amino acid sequence: CASSLTPLYSSRDDQFF.